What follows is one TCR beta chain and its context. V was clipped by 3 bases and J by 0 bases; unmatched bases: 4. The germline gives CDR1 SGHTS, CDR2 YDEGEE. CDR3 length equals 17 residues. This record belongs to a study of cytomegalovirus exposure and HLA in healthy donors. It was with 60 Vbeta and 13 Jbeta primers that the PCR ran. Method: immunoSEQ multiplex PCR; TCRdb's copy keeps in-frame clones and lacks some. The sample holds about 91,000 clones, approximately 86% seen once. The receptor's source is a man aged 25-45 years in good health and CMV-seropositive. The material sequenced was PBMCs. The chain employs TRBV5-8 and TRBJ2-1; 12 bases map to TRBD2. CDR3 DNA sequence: TGTGCCAGCAGCTGGGAGACTAGCGGGAGCTCCTACAATGAGCAGTTCTTC. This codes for CASSWETSGSSYNEQFF.